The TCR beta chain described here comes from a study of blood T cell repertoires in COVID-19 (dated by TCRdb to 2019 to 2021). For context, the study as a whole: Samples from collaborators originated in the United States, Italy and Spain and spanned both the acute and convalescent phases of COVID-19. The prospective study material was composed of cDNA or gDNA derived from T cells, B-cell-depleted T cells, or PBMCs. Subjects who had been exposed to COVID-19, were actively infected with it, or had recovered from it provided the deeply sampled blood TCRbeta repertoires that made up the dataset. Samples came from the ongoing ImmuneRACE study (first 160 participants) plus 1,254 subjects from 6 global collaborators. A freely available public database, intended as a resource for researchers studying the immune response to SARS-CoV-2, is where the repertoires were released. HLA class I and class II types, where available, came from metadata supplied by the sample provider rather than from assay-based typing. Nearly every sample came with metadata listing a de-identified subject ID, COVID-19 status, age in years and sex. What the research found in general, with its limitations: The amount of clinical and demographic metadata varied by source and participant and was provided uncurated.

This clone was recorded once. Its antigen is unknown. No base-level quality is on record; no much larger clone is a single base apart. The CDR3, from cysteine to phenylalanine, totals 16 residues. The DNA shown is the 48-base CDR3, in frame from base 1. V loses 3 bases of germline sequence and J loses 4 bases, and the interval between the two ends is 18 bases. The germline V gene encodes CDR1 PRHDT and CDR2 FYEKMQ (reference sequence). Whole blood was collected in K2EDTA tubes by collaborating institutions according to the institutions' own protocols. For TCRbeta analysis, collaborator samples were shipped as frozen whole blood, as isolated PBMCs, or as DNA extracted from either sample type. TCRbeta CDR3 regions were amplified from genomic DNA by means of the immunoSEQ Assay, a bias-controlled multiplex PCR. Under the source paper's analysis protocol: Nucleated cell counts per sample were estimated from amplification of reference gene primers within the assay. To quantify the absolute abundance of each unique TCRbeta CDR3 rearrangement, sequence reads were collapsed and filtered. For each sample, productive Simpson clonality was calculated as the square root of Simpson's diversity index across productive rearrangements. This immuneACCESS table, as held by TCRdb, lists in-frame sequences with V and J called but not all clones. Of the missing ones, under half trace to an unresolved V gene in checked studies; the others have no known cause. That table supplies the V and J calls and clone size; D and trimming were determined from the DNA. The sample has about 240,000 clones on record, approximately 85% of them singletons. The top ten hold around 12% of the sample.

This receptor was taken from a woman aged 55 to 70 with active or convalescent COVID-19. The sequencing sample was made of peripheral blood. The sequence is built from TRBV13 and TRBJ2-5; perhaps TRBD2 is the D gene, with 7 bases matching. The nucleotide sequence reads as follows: TGTGCCAGCAGCTTCGGCGGGGGCCGAGGGTTAGAGACCCAGTACTTC. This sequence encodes CASSFGGGRGLETQYF.